The 32 T cell receptor beta chains below come from one sample, sequenced in a study of blood T cell repertoires in COVID-19. Here immunoSEQ multiplex PCR was the method, and the copy in TCRdb shows in-frame clones only, minus some. This table holds about 32,000 clones, 86% found once. The sample taken for sequencing was peripheral blood. Receptors originate from a woman older than 75 with active or convalescent COVID-19.

The chain joins TRBV2 to TRBJ2-5; 7 bases align to TRBD1. The trim removed 5 bases at V and 1 base at J, leaving 4 bases unmatched. Germline CDR1 and CDR2: SNHLY and FYNNEI. The CDR3 spans 14 residues. The CDR3 DNA is TGTGCCAGCAGTAAAGACAGGGCCCAAGAGACCCAGTACTTC. This codes for CASSKDRAQETQYF.

The rearrangement uses TRBV19 and TRBJ1-5; 8 bases are shared with TRBD1. Germline loops: CDR1 LNHDA, CDR2 SQIVND (reference sequence). The CDR3 loop spans 14 amino acids. J was trimmed by 5 bases and V by 3 bases; bases with no gene match: 3. This CDR3 reads CASSIPRGHQPQHF. Here the CDR3 DNA reads TGTGCCAGTAGTATTCCCAGGGGGCATCAGCCCCAGCATTTT. Supplemented by reference TRBV19 and TRBJ1-5, the full variable domain reads DGGITQSPKYLFRKEGQNVTLSCEQNLNHDAMYWYRQDPGQGLRLIYYSQIVNDFQKGDIAEGYSVSREKKESFPLTVTSAQKNPTAFYLCASSIPRGHQPQHFGDGTRLSIL.

V and J are TRBV28 and TRBJ1-3; tentative D call: TRBD1 (5 bases). The germline V gene encodes CDR1 MDHEN and CDR2 SYDVKM. Between the trimmed V and J ends, which lost 4 bases and 4 bases, there was a span of 14 bases. CDR3 size: 15 residues. The CDR3 bases are TGTGCCAGCAGTTCCCCGGGGGGGGACGGAAACACCATATATTTT. Translation gives CASSSPGGDGNTIYF.

This clone counts as medium-sized. This chain uses TRBV5-1 with TRBJ1-2, with 12 bases fitting TRBD1. This CDR3 is 16 amino acids long. The germline CDR1 and CDR2 sequences are SGHRS and YFSETQ. Unmatched junction bases numbered 10, after V lost 4 bases and J lost 6 bases. The CDR3 sequence is CASSPTGTGGSHGYTF. The CDR3, as DNA: TGCGCCAGCAGCCCAACCGGGACAGGGGGCTCCCATGGCTACACCTTC.

The J gene is TRBJ1-2, the V gene TRBV6-5; 12 nucleotides line up with TRBD1. The CDR3 is 15 amino acids. Germline loops: CDR1 MNHEY, CDR2 SVGAGI. J was trimmed by 4 bases and V by 6 bases; bases with no gene match: 6. CDR3 residues: CASSGTGGSLYGYTF. The CDR3 bases are TGTGCCAGCAGCGGGACAGGGGGCTCCCTCTATGGCTACACCTTC.

The chain employs TRBV27 and TRBJ2-3; D perhaps matches TRBD2 (5 bases). Per germline, CDR1 MNHEY and CDR2 SMNVEV (reference sequence). The CDR3 sequence is 14 residues long. Trimming pared 3 bases from V and 0 bases from J, leaving 7 bases between. CDR3 amino acids: CASSFRGSTDTQYF. The CDR3 nucleotides are TGTGCCAGCAGTTTCCGGGGTAGCACAGATACGCAGTATTTT.

The CDR3 DNA is TGTGCCAGCAGCAATACTAGGAACGAGCAGTACTTC. The encoded protein is CASSNTRNEQYF. The chain links TRBV6-2 or TRBV6-3 to TRBJ2-7, with a weak D call TRBD2 (5 bases). The CDR3 contains 12 residues. Germline values: CDR1 MNHEY, CDR2 SVGEGT. V was cut by 6 bases and J by 5 bases, with 11 bases left in between.

CDR3 residues: CASSSQSSYEQYF. In nucleotides, the CDR3 is TGCGCCAGCTCTTCACAGAGCTCCTACGAGCAGTACTTC. The V call is TRBV4-1, the J call TRBJ2-7; D gene uncertain. Germline V CDR1 and CDR2: MGHRA, YSYEKL. The V gene lost 8 bases and the J gene lost 0 bases, with 11 bases spanning the gap. The CDR3 has 13 amino acids.

The J gene is TRBJ2-1, the V gene TRBV7-9; the D gene is possibly TRBD2 (6 bases). Between the trimmed V and J ends, which lost 4 bases and 0 bases, there was a span of 13 bases. Germline CDR1 SEHNR, CDR2 FQNEAQ (reference sequence). The CDR3 consists of 16 residues. The CDR3 here is CASSYLAFRSYNEQFF. For the CDR3, the DNA is TGTGCCAGCAGCTACCTAGCGTTCCGCTCCTACAATGAGCAGTTCTTC.

The V gene is TRBV14, the J gene TRBJ1-5; tentatively, D is TRBD1 (6 bases). With 5 bases removed from V and 4 bases from J, the gap between germline ends came to 15 bases. Germline V gene lookup returns CDR1 SGHDN and CDR2 FVKESK. The CDR3 is 15 residues long. CDR3 in DNA: TGTGCCAGCAGCTGCCGACCTAGGGGGAATCAGCCCCAGCATTTT. This translates into CASSCRPRGNQPQHF.

The chain uses TRBV9 and TRBJ1-2, with 7 bases lining up with TRBD1. The V gene end was trimmed by 0 bases and the J gene end by 2 bases; junction bases not matched to a gene: 4. The CDR3 totals 15 residues. Germline values: CDR1 SGDLS, CDR2 YYNGEE. The CDR3: CASSVGSGGNYGYTF. The CDR3 DNA follows: TGTGCCAGCAGCGTAGGATCAGGGGGAAACTATGGCTACACCTTC.

The V gene is TRBV29-1, the J gene TRBJ2-7, with a tentative D call TRBD2 (6 bases). Germline CDR1 SQVTM, CDR2 ANQGSEA. The CDR3 extends over 11 amino acids. Between the trimmed V and J ends, which lost 7 bases and 0 bases, there was a span of 7 bases. Written as DNA, the CDR3 is TGCAGCGGGAGGGGCTCCTACGAGCAGTACTTC. Translated, it gives CSGRGSYEQYF.

The V call is TRBV6-2 or TRBV6-3, the J call TRBJ1-1; 7 nucleotides align to TRBD1. The V gene's germline CDR1 is MNHEY and CDR2 SVGEGT. J was trimmed by 5 bases and V by 5 bases; bases with no gene match: 11. There are 15 residues in the CDR3. CDR3 sequence: CASSAGTGVRTEAFF. The CDR3 region has the DNA TGTGCCAGCAGTGCCGGCACAGGGGTCCGAACTGAAGCTTTCTTT.

J is TRBJ2-2 and V is TRBV19, with a tentative D call TRBD1 (5 bases). Germline assignment: CDR1 LNHDA and CDR2 SQIVND (reference sequence). CDR3 length: 15 residues. Trimming removed 6 bases at V and 2 bases at J, with 13 bases between. CDR3 coding DNA: TGTGCCAGTAGAACCCAGGGAATTAACACCGGGGAGCTGTTTTTT. Residues: CASRTQGINTGELFF. Variable domain in full (rest from reference TRBV19 and TRBJ2-2): DGGITQSPKYLFRKEGQNVTLSCEQNLNHDAMYWYRQDPGQGLRLIYYSQIVNDFQKGDIAEGYSVSREKKESFPLTVTSAQKNPTAFYLCASRTQGINTGELFFGEGSRLTVL.

J is TRBJ2-3 and V is TRBV18; D call uncertain. CDR1 is KGHSH and CDR2 is LQKENI in the germline V gene. The length of the CDR3 is 14 residues. Trimming cost V 2 bases and J 1 base, with 7 bases left between them. The CDR3 is CASSPDTRTDTQYF. The CDR3 DNA is TGTGCCAGCTCACCAGATACTCGCACAGATACGCAGTATTTT.

The chain carries TRBV13 and TRBJ1-4; D is undetermined. Germline CDR1 and CDR2: PRHDT and FYEKMQ (reference sequence). CDR3 length equals 13 residues. V lost 3 bases to trimming and J lost 7 bases, with 9 bases between them. CDR3 sequence: CASSFFQAEKLFF. CDR3 nucleotide sequence: TGTGCCAGCAGCTTCTTCCAGGCTGAAAAACTGTTTTTT.

This chain joins TRBV20-1 and TRBJ1-1, with 9 bases identical to TRBD1. CDR1 and CDR2 from the germline V gene are DFQATT and SNEGSKA (reference sequence). V lost 4 bases to trimming and J lost 8 bases; unmatched junction nucleotides: 2. The CDR3 is 11 amino acids. The CDR3 spells CSAMDRGEAFF. Written as DNA, the CDR3 is TGCAGTGCTATGGACAGGGGAGAAGCTTTCTTT.

The V call is TRBV5-6, the J call TRBJ2-7; tentative D call: TRBD1 (6 bases). This CDR3 is built from 14 residues. The germline CDR1 and CDR2 sequences are SGHDT and YYEEEE. Trimming left V 1 base short and J 3 bases short, with 11 bases between. In DNA, the CDR3 is TGTGCCAGCAGCTTGTTCAGGGGCAACTACGAGCAGTACTTC. It specifies CASSLFRGNYEQYF.

This chain uses TRBV19 with TRBJ1-2; 9 nucleotides line up with TRBD1. The germline CDR1 and CDR2 sequences are LNHDA and SQIVND (reference sequence). The length of the CDR3 is 13 residues. J was trimmed by 6 bases and V by 5 bases; bases with no gene match: 4. This chain's CDR3 is CASSPGTGNGYTF. The CDR3 nucleotides read TGTGCCAGTAGTCCCGGGACAGGGAATGGCTACACCTTC.

This clone appeared a few times. This chain links TRBV6-5 with TRBJ1-1, with D hard to call. The CDR3 spans 14 residues. Trimming took off 4 bases at V and 2 bases at J, with 11 bases between the two ends. Germline values: CDR1 MNHEY, CDR2 SVGAGI. The CDR3 reads CASSSRLSNTEAFF. CDR3 sequence (DNA): TGTGCCAGCAGTTCACGACTATCTAACACTGAAGCTTTCTTT.

This chain uses TRBV19 with TRBJ1-5; 11 bases fit TRBD1. With V trimmed by 6 bases and J by 4 bases, 8 bases remained unmatched. This CDR3 has 16 residues. Per germline, CDR1 LNHDA and CDR2 SQIVND (reference sequence). CDR3 coding DNA: TGTGCCAGTAGCAGCTGGACAGGGGGCTTAAATCAGCCCCAGCATTTT. This sequence encodes CASSSWTGGLNQPQHF.

The V gene is TRBV10-3, the J gene TRBJ2-1, with 9 bases that match TRBD1. The germline V gene has CDR1 ENHRY and CDR2 SYGVKD. The CDR3 extends over 13 amino acids. Trimming at V came to 5 bases and at J to 10 bases, leaving 6 bases not matched to a gene. In DNA form, the CDR3 reads TGTGCCATCAGTTCGGGACAGGGCTGGGAGCAGTTCTTC. The encoded protein is CAISSGQGWEQFF.

The genes are TRBV28 and TRBJ1-2, with a tentative D call TRBD1 (6 bases). Trimming removed 11 bases at V and 6 bases at J, with 22 bases between. Germline V gives CDR1 MDHEN, CDR2 SYDVKM. CDR3 size: 14 residues. CDR3 protein: CACAPGRGGDGYTF. The CDR3, as DNA: TGTGCCTGCGCCCCGGGACGGGGGGGCGATGGCTACACCTTC.

This clone turned up a few times. This chain connects TRBV5-5 to TRBJ2-5; 10 bases fit TRBD1. Looked up from germline, CDR1 is SGHKS and CDR2 is YYEKEE (reference sequence). The ends lost 2 bases at V and 5 bases at J; junction bases unmatched: 9. The CDR3 extends over 16 amino acids. The CDR3 sequence: CASSFTGTGVRETQYF. DNA of the CDR3: TGTGCCAGCAGCTTTACCGGGACAGGGGTGAGGGAGACCCAGTACTTC.

This sequence joins TRBV6-5 and TRBJ2-7; 7 nucleotides line up with TRBD1. V was pared by 4 bases and J by 0 bases, with 3 bases of the junction left unmatched. The CDR3 runs to 14 residues. CDR1 is MNHEY and CDR2 is SVGAGI in the germline V gene. The CDR3 region has the DNA TGTGCCAGCAGTTTAGACAGGGCCTCCTACGAGCAGTACTTC. It codes for CASSLDRASYEQYF.

The chain combines TRBV2 with TRBJ2-1; D perhaps matches TRBD2 (5 bases). The CDR3 extends over 14 amino acids. Germline V gene sequence: CDR1 SNHLY, CDR2 FYNNEI. The V end lost 5 bases, the J end lost 0 bases, and 8 bases lay between the germline ends. The CDR3 DNA reads as TGTGCCAGCAGTCAGCGGCACTCCTACAATGAGCAGTTCTTC. It specifies CASSQRHSYNEQFF. Looking up the rest from reference TRBV2 and TRBJ2-1 gives the full variable domain: EPEVTQTPSHQVTQMGQEVILRCVPISNHLYFYWYRQILGQKVEFLVSFYNNEISEKSEIFDDQFSVERPDGSNFTLKIRSTKLEDSAMYFCASSQRHSYNEQFFGPGTRLTVL.

J is TRBJ1-2 and V is TRBV29-1; the D is unclear. The V end lost 4 bases, the J end lost 7 bases, and 10 bases lay between the germline ends. CDR3 length: 11 residues. Germline V CDR1 and CDR2: SQVTM, ANQGSEA. The CDR3 region is CSVGERSGYTF. The CDR3 coding sequence is TGCAGCGTTGGGGAGAGGAGTGGCTACACCTTC.

The V gene is TRBV5-1, the J gene TRBJ1-4; 9 bases are shared with TRBD1. Germline V gene data show CDR1 as SGHRS and CDR2 as YFSETQ. The CDR3 is 14 residues long. With 6 bases clipped from V and 6 bases from J, the junction kept 6 bases outside the gene matches. CDR3 DNA: TGCGCCAGCACCTCCGGGACAGGGTATGAAAAACTGTTTTTT. This sequence encodes CASTSGTGYEKLFF.

The V call is TRBV28, the J call TRBJ1-2; 7 nucleotides agree with TRBD1. Germline loops: CDR1 MDHEN, CDR2 SYDVKM. The trim removed 5 bases at V and 4 bases at J, leaving 7 bases unmatched. The CDR3 spans 14 residues. The CDR3 region is CASSGGDRAYGYTF. The DNA for the CDR3 is TGTGCCAGCAGTGGAGGGGACAGAGCCTATGGCTACACCTTC.

The CDR3 DNA reads TGTGCCAGTAGTTCAAGGCCCTTCGGACAGGGGGTCGGGGAAGCTTTCTTT. It specifies CASSSRPFGQGVGEAFF. J is TRBJ1-1 and V is TRBV19; 10 positions match TRBD1. Per germline, CDR1 LNHDA and CDR2 SQIVND (reference sequence). This CDR3 spans 17 amino acids. The junction had 17 bases not matched to a gene; V was cut back by 5 bases and J by 8 bases.

The table lists this clone with a count of one. This sequence joins TRBV5-1 and TRBJ2-7; maybe TRBD2 (7 bases). V was pared by 5 bases and J by 3 bases, with 18 bases between. There are 15 residues in the CDR3. Germline V gene data show CDR1 as SGHRS and CDR2 as YFSETQ. The CDR3 DNA follows: TGCGCCAGCAGTTTCCTCGGGGGGCCAAGCTACGAGCAGTACTTC. It translates to CASSFLGGPSYEQYF.

The chain is built from TRBV7-9 and TRBJ2-7; TRBD2 aligns across 7 bases. The CDR3 runs to 14 residues. J was trimmed by 2 bases and V by 3 bases; bases with no gene match: 4. Per the germline V gene, CDR1 is SEHNR and CDR2 is FQNEAQ (reference sequence). Written as DNA, the CDR3 is TGTGCCAGCAGCTTCTCGGGGAGGGCCTACGAGCAGTACTTC. Translation: CASSFSGRAYEQYF.